This TCR beta chain was sequenced in a study of molecular identifiers for immune sequencing clone quantification. TCRdb re-derived calls from the PCR reads in MiXCR, one entry per CDR3 protein. Of about 640,000 distinct CDR3 sequences in the sample, 20% were seen once. V lost 0 bases and J 3 bases, leaving 10 bases between the germline ends. The germline V gene has CDR1 SGHTS and CDR2 YDEGEE. The CDR3 has 14 amino acids. Study results and caveats: Identical TCR molecules sharing a barcode could underestimate highly expanded clone sizes.

A word on this clonotype: Its specificity is not known.

The sequence was obtained from a human donor in good health. Some libraries in this study had Jurkat cell RNA spiked in. Sample: naive CD8+ T cells from blood, with Jurkat cell RNA spiked in. Subset given: FACS-sorted CD8+CD4-CCR7+CD45RA+ naive T cells. The chain uses TRBV5-8 and TRBJ2-7; D is uncertain. For the CDR3, the DNA is TGTGCCAGCAGCTTGGTGATCACGAACTACGAGCAGTACTTC. This gives the protein CASSLVITNYEQYF.